A single sample is the source of the 10 T cell receptor beta chains below, sequenced in a study of graft-versus-host responses after intestinal transplantation. This table comes from immunoSEQ multiplex PCR, and its TCRdb copy is limited to in-frame clones, with some not included. The data show about 130,000 clones, around 94% seen once. These receptors lack a known antigen. Source: unstimulated CD4+ T cells sorted from spleen or lymph node cells, taken before intestinal transplant. All receptors come from a human donor who received an intestinal transplant.

V and J are TRBV30 and TRBJ2-1, with D perhaps matching TRBD1 or TRBD2 (6 bases each). Trimming pared 2 bases from V and 2 bases from J, leaving 10 bases between. CDR1 and CDR2 (germline): GTSNPN, SVGIG (reference sequence). The CDR3 has 14 amino acids. In nucleotides, the CDR3 is TGTGCCTGGAGTAAAGGGGGGCCCTACAATGAGCAGTTCTTC. It codes for CAWSKGGPYNEQFF.

This chain links TRBV11-2 with TRBJ1-1; D not resolved. The CDR3 length is 14 residues. The germline V gene encodes CDR1 SGHAT and CDR2 FQNNGV. Trimming removed 0 bases at V and 4 bases at J, with 9 bases between. The CDR3 coding sequence is TGTGCCAGCAGCTTAGATACCGCCCTCACTGAAGCTTTCTTT. Amino acids: CASSLDTALTEAFF.

The V gene is TRBV9, the J gene TRBJ1-2; TRBD1 agrees at 7 bases. Germline V lookup: CDR1 SGDLS, CDR2 YYNGEE. V was clipped by 3 bases and J by 8 bases; unmatched bases: 10. The CDR3 covers 14 residues. The CDR3 region has the DNA TGTGCCAGCAGCGGCCGACAGGGAGTCGTGGGCTACACCTTC. Residues: CASSGRQGVVGYTF.

The chain has TRBV25-1 and TRBJ1-1; D unresolved. V was shortened by 2 bases and J by 3 bases, with 7 bases between the two germline ends. Germline values: CDR1 MGHDK, CDR2 SYGVNS. The CDR3 is 13 amino acids. CDR3: CASSEGQYTEAFF. The CDR3 bases are TGTGCCAGCAGTGAAGGTCAGTACACTGAAGCTTTCTTT.

The V call is TRBV5-5, the J call TRBJ2-1; 9 positions match TRBD2. CDR3 length: 16 amino acids. Germline V gene sequence: CDR1 SGHKS, CDR2 YYEKEE (reference sequence). Trimming removed 3 bases from V and 6 bases from J; junction bases left unmatched: 10. CDR3 in DNA: TGTGCCAGCAGCTCCCCGGGACTAGCCTTGTTCAATGAGCAGTTCTTC. Encoded protein: CASSSPGLALFNEQFF. Together with reference TRBV5-5 and TRBJ2-1, the CDR3 gives the full variable domain: DAGVTQSPTHLIKTRGQQVTLRCSPISGHKSVSWYQQVLGQGPQFIFQYYEKEERGRGNFPDRFSARQFPNYSSELNVNALLLGDSALYLCASSSPGLALFNEQFFGPGTRLTVL.

Of note for this clone: The same CDR3 is also encoded by other DNA sequences in this sample. This chain connects TRBV7-2 to TRBJ2-7, with D perhaps assigned TRBD1 or TRBD2 (5 bases each). The CDR3 is 13 residues long. The germline gives CDR1 SGHTA, CDR2 FQGNSA. V was cut by 5 bases and J by 0 bases, with 8 bases left in between. CDR3 bases: TGTGCCAGCAGCCGGGGCTACTCCTACGAGCAGTACTTC. This translates into CASSRGYSYEQYF.

This clone appeared a single time. This rearrangement joins TRBV2 to TRBJ1-1; 10 positions match TRBD1. The V segment lost 10 bases and the J segment 4 bases; nucleotides outside the gene matches: 3. The CDR3 is 12 residues long. Germline CDR1 and CDR2: SNHLY and FYNNEI. CDR3 nucleotides: TGTGCCACCGGGACAGGGGTCACTGAAGCTTTCTTT. Translated, it gives CATGTGVTEAFF.

In nucleotides, the CDR3 is TGTGCCAGCAGCGTCACAGGGAACCACTATGGCTACACCTTC. As protein: CASSVTGNHYGYTF. V usage is TRBV9 and J usage is TRBJ1-2; a possible D gene is TRBD1 (6 bases). Germline V gene sequence: CDR1 SGDLS, CDR2 YYNGEE. Trimming removed 2 bases from V and 3 bases from J, with 11 bases in between. The CDR3 is 14 residues long.

The chain uses TRBV5-6 and TRBJ1-1; 9 nucleotides line up with TRBD1. The germline V gene encodes CDR1 SGHDT and CDR2 YYEEEE. V was pared by 3 bases and J by 4 bases, with 16 bases of the junction left unmatched. CDR3 length: 18 residues. The DNA for the CDR3 is TGTGCCAGCAGCTGGGGCCGGGACAGGGTCTTCTCGGGCACTGAAGCTTTCTTT. It translates to CASSWGRDRVFSGTEAFF.

The genes are TRBV7-9 and TRBJ1-2; D not resolved. The CDR3 has 13 amino acids. The V gene lost 1 base and the J gene lost 7 bases, with 10 bases spanning the gap. CDR1 is SEHNR and CDR2 is FQNEAQ in the germline V gene (reference sequence). CDR3: CASSLDLGVGYTF. Here the CDR3 DNA reads TGTGCCAGCAGCTTAGATCTGGGTGTTGGCTACACCTTC. The whole variable domain, filled in from reference TRBV7-9 and TRBJ1-2, reads DTGVSQNPRHKITKRGQNVTFRCDPISEHNRLYWYRQTLGQGPEFLTYFQNEAQLEKSRLLSDRFSAERPKGSFSTLEIQRTEQGDSAMYLCASSLDLGVGYTFGSGTRLTVV.